This T cell receptor (beta chain) appears in the sequencing data of a study of T cell responses to AZD1222 COVID-19 vaccine. Some clones are missing from TCRdb's copy, which holds only in-frame ones; the method was immunoSEQ multiplex PCR. Seen here are 120,000 or so clones, under 95% observed once, and the top ten hold approximately 8%. CDR1 is SGHDT and CDR2 is YYEEEE in the germline V gene. The CDR3 is 16 amino acids. V gave up 0 bases and J gave up 6 bases, with 18 bases separating them. About this clone: Its antigen is not identified.

Points from the study as a whole: Increases in Spike-specific TCR breadth and depth were seen after two AZD1222 doses.

Here the sequenced sample was peripheral blood, taken on day 0 of AZD1222 vaccination. The clonotype originates from an adult in good health. This chain joins TRBV5-6 and TRBJ1-1, with D possibly TRBD1 on 6 matching bases. The CDR3 coding sequence is TGTGCCAGCAGCTTGGGCGGGATAAACAGGGAACCTGAAGCTTTCTTT. This encodes CASSLGGINREPEAFF.